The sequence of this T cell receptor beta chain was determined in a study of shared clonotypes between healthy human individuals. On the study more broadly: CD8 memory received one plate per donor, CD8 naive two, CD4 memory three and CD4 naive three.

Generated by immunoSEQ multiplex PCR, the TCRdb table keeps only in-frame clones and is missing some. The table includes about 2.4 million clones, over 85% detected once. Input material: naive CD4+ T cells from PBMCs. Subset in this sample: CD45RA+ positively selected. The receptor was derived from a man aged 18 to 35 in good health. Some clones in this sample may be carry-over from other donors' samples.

The CDR3 reads CASSESGSGVSYEQYF. The CDR3 nucleotides are TGTGCCAGCAGTGAATCCGGTAGCGGGGTCTCCTACGAGCAGTACTTC. The chain recombines TRBV6-1 with TRBJ2-7, with 8 nucleotides matching TRBD2. The germline V gene encodes CDR1 MNHNS and CDR2 SASEGT. The CDR3 length is 16 residues. V lost 2 bases and J lost 0; bases outside the gene matches: 6.